What follows are 27 T cell receptor beta chains derived from one specimen sequenced in a study of PD-L1 blockade in urothelial cancer. Noted time point: pretreatment peripheral blood. TCRdb keeps only in-frame clones here, not all; method: immunoSEQ multiplex PCR. The sample has roughly 87,000 clones, around 89% seen once; the top ten hold about 0.89%. The specimen comprised PBMCs, sampled around atezolizumab (anti-PD-L1) treatment. The source is a woman older than 75 with urothelial cancer.

Here the CDR3 reads CASSWGGGETQYF. The CDR3 DNA reads TGCGCCAGCAGTTGGGGCGGGGGAGAGACCCAGTACTTC. This chain uses TRBV5-1 with TRBJ2-5; TRBD2 agrees at 7 bases. The CDR3 has 13 residues. Germline V gene sequence: CDR1 SGHRS, CDR2 YFSETQ. The V and J ends lost 5 bases and 4 bases, in that order; junction bases with no gene match: 5.

The chain uses TRBV7-3 and TRBJ1-5, with 8 bases fitting TRBD1. This CDR3 is 14 amino acids long. The germline CDR1 and CDR2 sequences are SGHTA and FQGTGA. The J segment lost 3 bases and the V segment lost 9 bases, leaving 7 bases of the junction unmatched. The CDR3 DNA is TGTGCCAGTCAGGGGGCGGGAGTCAATCAGCCCCAGCATTTT. It codes for CASQGAGVNQPQHF.

This chain links TRBV28 with TRBJ2-7; D might be TRBD2 (5 bases). The ends were cut back, 10 bases at V and 2 bases at J, with 12 bases in the middle. Germline V lookup: CDR1 MDHEN, CDR2 SYDVKM. This CDR3 comprises 12 residues. CDR3 in amino acids: CATPVGTYEQYF. In DNA form, the CDR3 reads TGTGCCACCCCGGTCGGGACCTACGAGCAGTACTTC.

The chain combines TRBV5-1 with TRBJ2-7, with 9 bases that match TRBD2. Germline CDR1 and CDR2: SGHRS and YFSETQ. This CDR3 comprises 14 residues. J was trimmed by 6 bases and V by 2 bases; bases with no gene match: 6. CDR3 coding DNA: TGCGCCAGCAGCTTAGGTAGCGGGAGTGTCGAGCAGTACTTC. This translates into CASSLGSGSVEQYF.

The chain recombines TRBV15 with TRBJ2-7; D possibly corresponds to TRBD2 (5 bases). Trimming pared 0 bases from V and 5 bases from J, leaving 11 bases between. CDR3 length: 14 amino acids. Germline lookup yields CDR1 LNHNV and CDR2 YYDKDF (reference sequence). CDR3 sequence reads: CATSRDQEADEQYF. Here the CDR3 DNA reads TGTGCCACCAGCAGAGATCAGGAGGCCGACGAGCAGTACTTC.

The V call is TRBV11-2, the J call TRBJ1-3; 7 bases align to TRBD1. From germline, CDR1 is SGHAT and CDR2 FQNNGV. V lost 5 bases, J lost 0 bases, and 7 bases stayed unmatched. This CDR3 has 16 amino acids. CDR3 sequence (DNA): TGTGCCAGCAGCCCGGATACAGGGGTCTCTGGAAACACCATATATTTT. Protein: CASSPDTGVSGNTIYF.

This clone was seen only once. The chain uses TRBV2 and TRBJ1-5; D is perhaps TRBD1 (6 bases). V was shortened by 2 bases and J by 1 base, with 9 bases between the two germline ends. Germline V CDR1 and CDR2: SNHLY, FYNNEI. The CDR3 is made up of 15 amino acids. CDR3 sequence (DNA): TGTGCCAGCAGTGAACAGGGGCTAAGCAATCAGCCCCAGCATTTT. Amino acids: CASSEQGLSNQPQHF.

This clone was seen only once. The V gene is TRBV7-9, the J gene TRBJ2-1; TRBD1 is a possible D gene (5 bases). CDR1 is SEHNR and CDR2 is FQNEAQ in the germline V gene (reference sequence). With 5 bases removed from V and 7 bases from J, the gap between germline ends came to 21 bases. The CDR3 extends over 16 amino acids. CDR3: CASSPSGRVTGNEQFF. The CDR3 DNA sequence: TGTGCCAGCAGCCCCTCAGGCAGGGTCACAGGAAATGAGCAGTTCTTC.

The chain uses TRBV4-2 and TRBJ1-1, with D perhaps matching TRBD1 (5 bases). Per the germline V gene, CDR1 is LGHNA and CDR2 is YNFKEQ. The V end was cut by 0 bases, the J end by 4 bases, with 9 bases between. The CDR3 totals 14 residues. CDR3: CASSQEGAGTEAFF. Here the CDR3 DNA reads TGTGCCAGCAGCCAAGAAGGGGCCGGCACTGAAGCTTTCTTT.

The rearrangement uses TRBV10-3 and TRBJ1-1; 8 positions agree with TRBD1. Germline V lookup: CDR1 ENHRY, CDR2 SYGVKD. The CDR3 runs to 15 residues. The J segment lost 1 base and the V segment lost 4 bases, leaving 5 bases of the junction unmatched. The CDR3 coding sequence is TGTGCCATCAGTGCAGGACAGGGCGGGAACACTGAAGCTTTCTTT. As protein: CAISAGQGGNTEAFF.

The chain uses TRBV29-1 and TRBJ1-1; D may be TRBD1 (6 bases). Germline loops: CDR1 SQVTM, CDR2 ANQGSEA. Trimming removed 7 bases from V and 6 bases from J, with 9 bases in between. The CDR3 contains 10 residues. CDR3 in amino acids: CSGGHPEAFF. The CDR3 DNA sequence: TGCAGCGGGGGACATCCTGAAGCTTTCTTT.

This sequence joins TRBV2 and TRBJ2-1; no reliable D call. The CDR3 sequence is 15 residues long. Germline loops: CDR1 SNHLY, CDR2 FYNNEI. The V end was cut by 4 bases, the J end by 6 bases, with 16 bases between. Here the CDR3 reads CASSGQQWPGNEQFF. DNA of the CDR3: TGTGCCAGCAGTGGGCAGCAGTGGCCGGGCAATGAGCAGTTCTTC.

The chain employs TRBV27 and TRBJ2-5; 8 bases line up with TRBD2. J lost 3 bases, V lost 5 bases, and 5 bases had no gene match. Germline V gene data show CDR1 as MNHEY and CDR2 as SMNVEV (reference sequence). The CDR3 spans 14 residues. CDR3 in amino acids: CASSRGGREETQYF. CDR3 nucleotide sequence: TGTGCCAGCAGTCGGGGGGGCCGGGAAGAGACCCAGTACTTC.

This chain joins TRBV6-1 and TRBJ2-7; TRBD1 aligns across 7 bases. Germline lookup yields CDR1 MNHNS and CDR2 SASEGT. The CDR3 covers 13 residues. Germline trimming cut 3 bases from V and 4 bases from J; bases unmatched to any gene: 3. The CDR3 DNA reads TGTGCCAGCAGTGAGAGGGGGCATTACGAGCAGTACTTC. It codes for CASSERGHYEQYF.

The CDR3 coding sequence is TGTGCCAGCAGGAAGGGGACAGGGGGGTTCCATTCCTACGAGCAGTACTTC. The encoded protein is CASRKGTGGFHSYEQYF. The chain links TRBV28 to TRBJ2-7; the match to TRBD1 covers 11 bases. J lost 1 base, V lost 6 bases, and 11 bases had no gene match. Germline-derived CDR1 and CDR2 are MDHEN and SYDVKM. CDR3 length: 17 amino acids.

The rearrangement uses TRBV14 and TRBJ2-1; the match to TRBD1 covers 9 bases. The CDR3 has 15 amino acids. CDR1 and CDR2 (germline): SGHDN, FVKESK. The junction had 6 bases not matched to a gene; V was cut back by 4 bases and J by 5 bases. CDR3: CASSPPGQGNNEQFF. For the CDR3, the DNA is TGTGCCAGCAGCCCACCGGGACAGGGAAACAATGAGCAGTTCTTC.

This chain links TRBV6-1 with TRBJ1-4; TRBD1 agrees at 7 bases. CDR1 and CDR2 (germline): MNHNS, SASEGT. This CDR3 comprises 13 residues. V trimming: 10 bases; J trimming: 8 bases; junction bases outside the gene matches: 10. The CDR3 bases are TGTGCCACTTCCGGGACAGCAGGCGAAAAACTGTTTTTT. It specifies CATSGTAGEKLFF.

V and J are TRBV5-1 and TRBJ2-5, with 7 bases lining up with TRBD1. Trimming removed 5 bases from V and 2 bases from J; junction bases left unmatched: 6. Germline CDR1 and CDR2: SGHRS and YFSETQ. The CDR3 extends over 14 amino acids. CDR3 sequence: CASRWDRVQETQYF. CDR3 DNA: TGCGCCAGCAGATGGGACAGAGTGCAAGAGACCCAGTACTTC.

The chain uses TRBV15 and TRBJ2-3; 9 bases fit TRBD2. Germline-derived CDR1 and CDR2 are LNHNV and YYDKDF (reference sequence). CDR3 length: 15 amino acids. The ends lost 8 bases at V and 6 bases at J; junction bases unmatched: 12. The CDR3 bases are TGTGCCACCGATCAGGGTAGCGGGAGAGTGGATACGCAGTATTTT. Translation gives CATDQGSGRVDTQYF.

The J gene is TRBJ1-4, the V gene TRBV2; the match to TRBD1 covers 9 bases. The CDR3 runs to 16 residues. CDR1 and CDR2 from the germline V gene are SNHLY and FYNNEI. J lost 11 bases, V lost 1 base, and 11 bases had no gene match. In DNA, the CDR3 is TGTGCCAGCAGTGAAGGGAGGGGACAGGGTATCGGGAAACTGTTTTTT. It translates to CASSEGRGQGIGKLFF.

The V call is TRBV7-2, the J call TRBJ1-5; 9 bases agree with TRBD1. The CDR3 loop spans 17 amino acids. CDR1 is SGHTA and CDR2 is FQGNSA in the germline V gene. V shed 2 bases and J 6 bases; nucleotides not matched to a gene: 11. DNA for the CDR3: TGTGCCAGCAGCTTACGCCCCGGACAGGGGTCCACTCAGCCCCAGCATTTT. This gives the protein CASSLRPGQGSTQPQHF.

This clone was detected a few times. This chain links TRBV11-2 with TRBJ1-3, with D possibly being TRBD1 (6 bases). The germline V and J ends were trimmed by 5 bases and 0 bases, with 11 bases remaining between them. Germline values: CDR1 SGHAT, CDR2 FQNNGV. The CDR3 length is 15 residues. CDR3 protein: CASSQGHGSGNTIYF. CDR3 nucleotides: TGTGCCAGCAGCCAGGGACACGGCTCTGGAAACACCATATATTTT.

A single count supports this clone. V gene TRBV7-9 combines with J gene TRBJ2-2; D is possibly TRBD1 (5 bases). Trimming took 5 bases from V and 4 from J, leaving 17 bases between them. Germline values: CDR1 SEHNR, CDR2 FQNEAQ (reference sequence). The CDR3 extends over 16 amino acids. CDR3 DNA sequence: TGTGCCAGCAGCCAAAGGGGCAGGGCCAGCACCGGGGAGCTGTTTTTT. It codes for CASSQRGRASTGELFF.

This chain joins TRBV28 and TRBJ2-3; 14 bases are a match to TRBD2. The ends lost 6 bases at V and 1 base at J; junction bases unmatched: 15. The CDR3 consists of 20 residues. The V gene's germline CDR1 is MDHEN and CDR2 SYDVKM. DNA of the CDR3: TGTGCCAGCAGCAGCTCGTCGACTAGCGGGAGGGGTATAGGCACAGATACGCAGTATTTT. Translating gives CASSSSSTSGRGIGTDTQYF.

The rearrangement links TRBV7-9 to TRBJ2-7, with 12 positions matching TRBD1. Unmatched junction bases numbered 8, after V lost 5 bases and J lost 6 bases. The germline CDR1 and CDR2 sequences are SEHNR and FQNEAQ (reference sequence). CDR3 length: 15 residues. CDR3 bases: TGTGCCAGCAGCCGGGACAGGGGGCCTCTAGGCGAGCAGTACTTC. Amino acids: CASSRDRGPLGEQYF.

This clone has just one count. The chain uses TRBV7-8 and TRBJ2-7; 12 bases fit TRBD2. Germline trimming cut 4 bases from V and 6 bases from J; bases unmatched to any gene: 7. Germline V gene lookup returns CDR1 SGHVS and CDR2 FQNEAQ. This CDR3 has 15 residues. The CDR3 DNA sequence: TGTGCCAGCAGCTCCTCTAGCGGGAGGGCCCTCGAGCAGTACTTC. Translation: CASSSSSGRALEQYF.

The gene calls are TRBV5-1 and TRBJ2-7; 11 nucleotides agree with TRBD1. CDR3 size: 15 residues. V lost 3 bases to trimming and J lost 3 bases; unmatched junction nucleotides: 5. CDR1 is SGHRS and CDR2 is YFSETQ in the germline V gene. This CDR3 is CASSSSGTGGYEQYF. DNA of the CDR3: TGCGCCAGCAGCTCCTCCGGGACAGGGGGCTACGAGCAGTACTTC.